The T cell receptor (beta chain) described here comes from a study of blood T cells in healthy people across ages. Alongside a J-beta primer mix, a sample-barcoded 5' primer served in a second PCR lasting roughly 6 to 11 cycles. Each cDNA was tagged by a template-switch adaptor containing 12 random nucleotides. TCRdb called the 5' RACE reads again in MiXCR, with one record for every CDR3 protein. The table shows around 900,000 distinct CDR3 sequences, with roughly 47% occurring only once. The germline CDR1 and CDR2 sequences are SGHRS and YFSETQ. With 4 bases removed from V and 10 bases from J, the gap between germline ends came to 23 bases. The CDR3 has 16 amino acids.

The sample comprised blood. This TCR came from a woman aged 60-75 years in good health. The chain couples TRBV5-1 to TRBJ1-4, with D possibly TRBD1 on 6 matching bases. The chain's CDR3 is CASSPNRDSQGGKLFF. CDR3 nucleotide sequence: TGCGCCAGCAGCCCAAACCGGGACTCACAAGGGGGAAAACTGTTTTTT.